This TCR beta chain came from a study of cytomegalovirus exposure and HLA in healthy donors. Germline values: CDR1 MNHEY, CDR2 SVGAGI. CDR3 size: 13 residues. Trimming took 6 bases from V and 2 from J, leaving 11 bases between them. This clone was counted only a few times. Antigen specificity is unknown. The PCR employed 60 Vbeta primers together with 13 Jbeta primers. Repertoires were generated with immunoSEQ multiplex PCR, while TCRdb's copy carries only in-frame clones and drops some. The profile covers approximately 110,000 clones, with just over 15% appearing a single time and 1.9% taken by the ten largest. Overall study findings and caveats: Altogether, 160 or so TCR beta chains were recorded as cytomegalovirus-associated. Most observed TCR sequences were rare, whereas some public TCRs were detected in many donors.

The J gene is TRBJ2-7, the V gene TRBV6-5; D is ambiguous. The sequenced sample consisted of PBMCs. The TCR comes from a woman younger than 35 in good health and CMV-seronegative. CDR3 DNA: TGTGCCAGCAGCAGGCACGGTACCTACGAGCAGTACTTC. Translated, it gives CASSRHGTYEQYF.